The 13 T cell receptor beta chains reported below all come from one sample, sequenced in a study of blood T cells in healthy people across ages. A J-beta primer mix and a sample-barcoded 5' primer were used in a second PCR of about 7 to 12 cycles. TCRdb re-called the 5' RACE reads with MiXCR, one entry per CDR3 protein. The sample gives around 1.1 million distinct CDR3 sequences, roughly two fifths of which show up once; around 13% is in the top ten. Sample: blood. These receptors were obtained from a man aged 18 to 29 in good health.

In regard to this clonotype: Germline and junction disagree at one end, which may indicate a read error. The rearrangement links TRBV19 to TRBJ2-2, with D uncertain. Germline V CDR1 and CDR2: LNHDA, SQIVND (reference sequence). This CDR3 spans 13 amino acids. The DNA of the CDR3 is TGTGCCAGTAATATAGCCTGGTCCGGGGAGCTGTTTTTT. Translation gives CASNIAWSGELFF.

This clonotype came up a few times. The chain joins TRBV4-1 to TRBJ2-3, with 11 nucleotides matching TRBD2. The CDR3 is 19 amino acids. Germline V lookup: CDR1 MGHRA, CDR2 YSYEKL. Trimming at V came to 1 base and at J to 1 base, leaving 10 bases not matched to a gene. CDR3 loop: CASSQVGGLAGGRTDTQYF. In DNA, the CDR3 is TGCGCCAGCAGCCAAGTCGGGGGGCTAGCGGGGGGCCGCACAGATACGCAGTATTTT.

With respect to this clonotype: Mismatch with germline at one junction end may stem from a read error. The chain uses TRBV6-2 or TRBV6-3 and TRBJ2-7; D is possibly TRBD1 or TRBD2 (5 bases each). Germline-derived CDR1 and CDR2 are MNHEY and SVGEGT. The CDR3 extends over 12 amino acids. CDR3 DNA sequence: TGTGGCAGCAGTTTGGGACGGCTAGAGCAGTACTTC. Protein sequence: CGSSLGRLEQYF.

This clonotype appeared a few times. The genes are TRBV9 and TRBJ2-3; 9 nucleotides agree with TRBD1. Germline CDR1 reads SGDLS; CDR2 reads YYNGEE. With 0 bases clipped from V and 3 bases from J, the junction kept 5 bases outside the gene matches. The length of the CDR3 is 16 residues. In DNA form, the CDR3 reads TGTGCCAGCAGCGTAGTCGGGACAGGGTTAACAGATACGCAGTATTTT. Amino acid sequence: CASSVVGTGLTDTQYF. The full variable domain, its missing parts supplied by reference TRBV9 and TRBJ2-3, is DSGVTQTPKHLITATGQRVTLRCSPRSGDLSVYWYQQSLDQGLQFLIQYYNGEERAKGNILERFSAQQFPDLHSELNLSSLELGDSALYFCASSVVGTGLTDTQYFGPGTRLTVL.

This clonotype was seen a handful of times. This chain joins TRBV28 and TRBJ1-6; 7 nucleotides line up with TRBD1. Unmatched junction bases numbered 8, after V lost 5 bases and J lost 7 bases. Germline CDR1 MDHEN, CDR2 SYDVKM. The CDR3 covers 15 residues. In DNA form, the CDR3 reads TGTGCCAGCAGTATTAGAGGACAGGCAAATTCACCCCTCCACTTT. It is translated as CASSIRGQANSPLHF.

Only a few counts were recorded for this clonotype. DNA of the CDR3: TGCAGTGCTAGAGACCCCGGGGGCCGTGGTGAAAAACTGTTTTTT. Translation gives CSARDPGGRGEKLFF. The J gene is TRBJ1-4, the V gene TRBV20-1, with D possibly matching TRBD1 (6 bases). Trimming left V 0 bases short and J 7 bases short, with 15 bases between. This CDR3 has 15 residues. Germline assignment: CDR1 DFQATT and CDR2 SNEGSKA (reference sequence).

V usage is TRBV6-2 or TRBV6-3 and J usage is TRBJ2-7, with no clear D. The J call may not be correct, given that the DNA end is closer to TRBJ1-2. This CDR3 contains 14 residues. The germline CDR1 and CDR2 sequences are MNHEY and SVGEGT. CDR3 in amino acids: CASSDGRREHGYTF. The CDR3 nucleotides read TGTGCCAGCAGTGATGGTAGGAGGGAGCATGGCTACACCTTC.

The genes are TRBV27 and TRBJ1-5; tentatively, D is TRBD1 (5 bases). The CDR3 loop spans 17 amino acids. Germline loops: CDR1 MNHEY, CDR2 SMNVEV (reference sequence). With 8 bases removed from V and 5 bases from J, the gap between germline ends came to 25 bases. CDR3 DNA: TGTGCCAGCGGGTCGCAGGGACCCCCTCTCGTCGATCAGCCCCAGCATTTT. Translating gives CASGSQGPPLVDQPQHF.

V gene TRBV28 combines with J gene TRBJ1-1; D is unclear. Deletions cut 5 bases from V and 3 bases from J, with 25 bases between. CDR1 and CDR2 (germline): MDHEN, SYDVKM. The CDR3 has 18 amino acids. In DNA, the CDR3 is TGTGCCAGCAGTCTGGCGCCTAGGTTTCAGGTCTCGGACACTGAAGCTTTCTTT. It codes for CASSLAPRFQVSDTEAFF.

This clonotype was seen more than once but under ten times. The chain joins TRBV20-1 to TRBJ1-1; 7 bases are shared with TRBD1. V shed 5 bases, J shed 0 bases, and the junction held 12 bases outside the gene matches. Germline assignment: CDR1 DFQATT and CDR2 SNEGSKA (reference sequence). CDR3 size: 16 residues. The CDR3 sequence is CSAQISGQAMNTEAFF. The DNA of the CDR3 is TGCAGTGCTCAAATAAGTGGACAGGCTATGAACACTGAAGCTTTCTTT.

This clonotype has more than one count but fewer than ten. The chain employs TRBV7-9 and TRBJ2-3; 9 bases map to TRBD2. Unmatched junction bases numbered 4, after V lost 4 bases and J lost 14 bases. The CDR3 runs to 11 residues. CDR1 SEHNR and CDR2 FQNEAQ come from the germline V gene (reference sequence). DNA of the CDR3: TGTGCCAGCAGCTCTAGCGGGGTGCGGTATTTT. It codes for CASSSSGVRYF.

The J gene is TRBJ2-7, the V gene TRBV12-3 or TRBV12-4; D ambiguous. Trimming left V 5 bases short and J 7 bases short, with 12 bases between. The CDR3 sequence is 12 residues long. CDR3 in amino acids: CASSGGSREQYF. The CDR3 nucleotides are TGTGCCAGCAGTGGCGGCTCGAGGGAGCAGTACTTC.

This chain connects TRBV7-9 to TRBJ2-2; 8 bases align to TRBD1. CDR3 size: 16 residues. The V gene end was trimmed by 5 bases and the J gene end by 3 bases; junction bases not matched to a gene: 8. Germline lookup yields CDR1 SEHNR and CDR2 FQNEAQ (reference sequence). The CDR3 coding sequence is TGTGCCAGCAGCCCCGGACAGGGTGCAGACACCGGGGAGCTGTTTTTT. Translating it yields CASSPGQGADTGELFF. Full variable domain (rest looked up from reference TRBV7-9 and TRBJ2-2): DTGVSQNPRHKITKRGQNVTFRCDPISEHNRLYWYRQTLGQGPEFLTYFQNEAQLEKSRLLSDRFSAERPKGSFSTLEIQRTEQGDSAMYLCASSPGQGADTGELFFGEGSRLTVL.